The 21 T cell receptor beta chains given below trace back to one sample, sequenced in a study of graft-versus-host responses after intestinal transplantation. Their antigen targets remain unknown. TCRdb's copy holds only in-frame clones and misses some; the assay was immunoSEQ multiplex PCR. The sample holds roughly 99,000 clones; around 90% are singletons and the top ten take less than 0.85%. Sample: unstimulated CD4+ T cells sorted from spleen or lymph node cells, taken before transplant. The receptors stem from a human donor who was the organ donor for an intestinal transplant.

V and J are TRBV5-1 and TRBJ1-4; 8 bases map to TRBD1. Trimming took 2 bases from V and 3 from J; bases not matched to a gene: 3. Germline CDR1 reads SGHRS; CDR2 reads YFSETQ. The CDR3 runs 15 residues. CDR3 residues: CASSFGQGPNEKLFF. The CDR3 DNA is TGCGCCAGCAGCTTCGGACAGGGACCTAATGAAAAACTGTTTTTT. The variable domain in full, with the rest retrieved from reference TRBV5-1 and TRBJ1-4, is KAGVTQTPRYLIKTRGQQVTLSCSPISGHRSVSWYQQTPGQGLQFLFEYFSETQRNKGNFPGRFSGRQFSNSRSEMNVSTLELGDSALYLCASSFGQGPNEKLFFGSGTQLSVL.

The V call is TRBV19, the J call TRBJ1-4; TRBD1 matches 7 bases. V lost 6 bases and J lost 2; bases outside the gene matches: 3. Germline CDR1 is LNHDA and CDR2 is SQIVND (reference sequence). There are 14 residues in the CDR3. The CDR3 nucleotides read TGTGCCAGTAGGGTGACAGGGACTAATGAAAAACTGTTTTTT. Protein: CASRVTGTNEKLFF.

CDR3 nucleotides: TGCGCCAGCAGCTTGGGTCAGTTTGTGGGAGGGGCAGAGACCCAGTACTTC. This gives the protein CASSLGQFVGGAETQYF. This sequence joins TRBV5-1 and TRBJ2-5; 7 bases are a match to TRBD2. Germline CDR1 reads SGHRS; CDR2 reads YFSETQ. The CDR3 spans 17 residues. J gave up 4 bases and V 0 bases, and 12 bases lay outside the gene matches. The complete variable domain, with remaining parts taken from reference TRBV5-1 and TRBJ2-5, reads KAGVTQTPRYLIKTRGQQVTLSCSPISGHRSVSWYQQTPGQGLQFLFEYFSETQRNKGNFPGRFSGRQFSNSRSEMNVSTLELGDSALYLCASSLGQFVGGAETQYFGPGTRLLVL.

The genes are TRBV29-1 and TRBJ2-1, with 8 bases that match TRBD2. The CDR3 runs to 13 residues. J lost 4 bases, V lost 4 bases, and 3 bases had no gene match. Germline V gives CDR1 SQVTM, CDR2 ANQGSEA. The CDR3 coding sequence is TGCAGCGTTGGGCGGGAGGTTTACAATGAGCAGTTCTTC. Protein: CSVGREVYNEQFF.

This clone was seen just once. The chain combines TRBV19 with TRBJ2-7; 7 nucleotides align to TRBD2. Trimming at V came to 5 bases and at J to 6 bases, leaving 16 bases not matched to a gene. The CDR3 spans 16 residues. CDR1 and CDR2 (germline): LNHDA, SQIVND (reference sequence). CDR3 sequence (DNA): TGTGCCAGTAGTGCCACATCTGGCGGGAGCTCTCTCGAGCAGTACTTC. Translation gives CASSATSGGSSLEQYF.

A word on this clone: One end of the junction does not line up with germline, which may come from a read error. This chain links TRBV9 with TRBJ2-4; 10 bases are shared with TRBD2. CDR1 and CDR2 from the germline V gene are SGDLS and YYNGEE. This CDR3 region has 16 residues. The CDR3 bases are TGTGCCAGCTGCGTTTCCTCGGCTAGCGGGAGAAACATTCAGTACTTC. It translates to CASCVSSASGRNIQYF.

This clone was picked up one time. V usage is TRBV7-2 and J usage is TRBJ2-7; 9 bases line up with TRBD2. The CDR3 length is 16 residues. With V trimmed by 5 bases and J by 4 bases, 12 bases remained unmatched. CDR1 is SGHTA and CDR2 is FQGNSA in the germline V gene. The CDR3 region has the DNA TGTGCCAGCAGCGCCCTGGGCGGGGGGGCGGTATACGAGCAGTACTTC. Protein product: CASSALGGGAVYEQYF.

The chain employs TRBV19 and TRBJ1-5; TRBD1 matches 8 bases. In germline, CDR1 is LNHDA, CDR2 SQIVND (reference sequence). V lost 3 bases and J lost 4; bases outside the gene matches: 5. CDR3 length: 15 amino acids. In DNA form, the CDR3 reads TGTGCCAGTAGTATTGTTGACAGGGGAAATCAGCCCCAGCATTTT. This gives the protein CASSIVDRGNQPQHF.

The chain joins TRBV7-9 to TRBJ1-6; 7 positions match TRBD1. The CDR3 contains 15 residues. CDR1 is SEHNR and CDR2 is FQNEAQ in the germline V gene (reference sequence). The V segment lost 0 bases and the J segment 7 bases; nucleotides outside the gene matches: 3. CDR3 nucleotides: TGTGCCAGCAGCTTAGCCGGGACAGACAATTCACCCCTCCACTTT. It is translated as CASSLAGTDNSPLHF.

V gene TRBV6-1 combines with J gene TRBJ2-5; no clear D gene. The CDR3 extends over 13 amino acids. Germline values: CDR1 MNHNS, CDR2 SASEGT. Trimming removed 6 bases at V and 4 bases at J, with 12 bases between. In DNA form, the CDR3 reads TGTGCCAGCAGCCACCGACTGGGAGAGACCCAGTACTTC. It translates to CASSHRLGETQYF.

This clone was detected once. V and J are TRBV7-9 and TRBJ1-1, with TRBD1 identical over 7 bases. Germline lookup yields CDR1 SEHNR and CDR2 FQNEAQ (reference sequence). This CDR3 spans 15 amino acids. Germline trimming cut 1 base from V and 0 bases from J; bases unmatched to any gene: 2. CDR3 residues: CASSLGDRLNTEAFF. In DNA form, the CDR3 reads TGTGCCAGCAGCTTAGGGGACAGATTGAACACTGAAGCTTTCTTT.

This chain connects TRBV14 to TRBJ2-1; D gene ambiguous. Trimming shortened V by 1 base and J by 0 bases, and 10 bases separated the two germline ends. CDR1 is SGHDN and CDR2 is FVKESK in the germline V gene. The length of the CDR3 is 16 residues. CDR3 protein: CASSQGRLGSYNEQFF. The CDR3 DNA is TGTGCCAGCAGCCAAGGGCGGCTCGGCTCCTACAATGAGCAGTTCTTC.

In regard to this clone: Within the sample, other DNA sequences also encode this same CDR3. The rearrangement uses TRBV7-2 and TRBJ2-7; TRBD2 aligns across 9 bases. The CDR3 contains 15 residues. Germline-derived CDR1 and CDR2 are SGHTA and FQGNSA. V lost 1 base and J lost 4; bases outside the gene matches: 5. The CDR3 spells CASSLGGAGGYEQYF. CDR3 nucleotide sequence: TGTGCCAGCAGCTTAGGTGGTGCGGGGGGGTACGAGCAGTACTTC.

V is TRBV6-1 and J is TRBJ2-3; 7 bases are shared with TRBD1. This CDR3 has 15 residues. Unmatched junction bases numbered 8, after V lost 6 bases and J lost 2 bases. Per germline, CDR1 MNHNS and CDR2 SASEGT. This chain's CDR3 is CASRGTGAVTDTQYF. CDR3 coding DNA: TGTGCCAGCAGGGGTACAGGGGCAGTCACAGATACGCAGTATTTT.

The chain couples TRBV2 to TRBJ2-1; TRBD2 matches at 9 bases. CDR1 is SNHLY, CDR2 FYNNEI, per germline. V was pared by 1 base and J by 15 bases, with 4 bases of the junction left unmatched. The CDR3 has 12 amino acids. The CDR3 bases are TGTGCCAGCAGTGAAGGTAGCGGGAGAGCGTTCTTC. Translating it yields CASSEGSGRAFF.

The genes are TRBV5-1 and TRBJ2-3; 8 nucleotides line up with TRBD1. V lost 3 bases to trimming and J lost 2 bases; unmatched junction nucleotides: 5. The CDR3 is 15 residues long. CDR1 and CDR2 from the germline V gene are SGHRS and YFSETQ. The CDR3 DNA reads TGCGCCAGCAGCTCAACGGGACAGGTCACAGATACGCAGTATTTT. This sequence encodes CASSSTGQVTDTQYF.

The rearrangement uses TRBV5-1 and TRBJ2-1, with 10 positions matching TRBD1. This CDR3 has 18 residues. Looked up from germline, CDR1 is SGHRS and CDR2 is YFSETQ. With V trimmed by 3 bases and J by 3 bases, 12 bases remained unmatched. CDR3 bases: TGCGCCAGCAGCTCCCCGATTAATAGGGACAGGGGCTACAATGAGCAGTTCTTC. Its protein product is CASSSPINRDRGYNEQFF.

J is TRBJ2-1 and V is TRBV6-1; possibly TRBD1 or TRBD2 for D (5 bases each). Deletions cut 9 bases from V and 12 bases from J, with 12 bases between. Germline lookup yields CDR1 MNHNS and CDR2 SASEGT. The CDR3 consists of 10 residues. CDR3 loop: CASSGRRQFF. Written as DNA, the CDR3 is TGTGCCAGTTCGGGGCGGCGGCAGTTCTTC.

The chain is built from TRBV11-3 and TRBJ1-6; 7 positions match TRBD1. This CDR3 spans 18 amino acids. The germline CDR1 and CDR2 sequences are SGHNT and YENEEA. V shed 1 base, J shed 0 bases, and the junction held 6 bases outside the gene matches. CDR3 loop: CASSLGGQASSYNSPLHF. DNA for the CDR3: TGTGCCAGCAGCTTAGGCGGACAGGCGAGCTCCTATAATTCACCCCTCCACTTT.

CDR3 coding DNA: TGCAGCGTTGAACACGCGAACACCGGGGAGCTGTTTTTT. Translating gives CSVEHANTGELFF. V gene TRBV29-1 combines with J gene TRBJ2-2; D remains ambiguous. Germline assignment: CDR1 SQVTM and CDR2 ANQGSEA. This CDR3 contains 13 residues. Deletions cut 2 bases from V and 0 bases from J, with 4 bases between.

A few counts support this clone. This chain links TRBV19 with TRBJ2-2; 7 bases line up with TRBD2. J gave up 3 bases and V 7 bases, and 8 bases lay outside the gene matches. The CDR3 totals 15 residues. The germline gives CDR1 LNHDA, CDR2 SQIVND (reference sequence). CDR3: CASNRLAGDTGELFF. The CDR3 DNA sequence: TGTGCCAGTAATAGACTAGCTGGGGACACCGGGGAGCTGTTTTTT.